This TCR beta chain was captured in a study of T cells in localized non-small cell lung cancer. Trimming removed 5 bases from V and 6 bases from J; junction bases left unmatched: 7. Per the germline V gene, CDR1 is MNHGY and CDR2 is SAAAGT. This CDR3 is built from 15 residues. Measured with immunoSEQ multiplex PCR; TCRdb has only the in-frame clones, and not every one. This table holds approximately 1,200 clones, 27% found once. Atypia-free adjacent lung was sampled at least 2 cm beyond the tumor margin. This TCR was recovered from a male donor at least 60 years old with stage II squamous cell lung carcinoma. V gene TRBV6-8 combines with J gene TRBJ2-2; 9 bases are a match to TRBD1. This specimen was normal lung tissue next to the tumor, taken before any cancer treatment. In DNA, the CDR3 is TGTGCCAGCAGTGCACAGGGGGCCCAGGCCGGGGAGCTGTTTTTT. Translating gives CASSAQGAQAGELFF.